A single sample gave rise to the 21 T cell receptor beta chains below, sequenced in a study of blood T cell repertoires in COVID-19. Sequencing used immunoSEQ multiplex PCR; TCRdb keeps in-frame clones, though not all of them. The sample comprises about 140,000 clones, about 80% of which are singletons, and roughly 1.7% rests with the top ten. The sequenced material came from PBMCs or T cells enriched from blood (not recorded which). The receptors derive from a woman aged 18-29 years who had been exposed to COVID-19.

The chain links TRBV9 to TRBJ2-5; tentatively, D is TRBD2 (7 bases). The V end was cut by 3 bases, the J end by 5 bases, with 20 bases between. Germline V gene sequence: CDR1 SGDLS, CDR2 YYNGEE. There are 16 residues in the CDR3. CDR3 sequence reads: CASSDPRGGSLETQYF. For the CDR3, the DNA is TGTGCCAGCAGCGATCCCAGGGGAGGGTCATTGGAGACCCAGTACTTC.

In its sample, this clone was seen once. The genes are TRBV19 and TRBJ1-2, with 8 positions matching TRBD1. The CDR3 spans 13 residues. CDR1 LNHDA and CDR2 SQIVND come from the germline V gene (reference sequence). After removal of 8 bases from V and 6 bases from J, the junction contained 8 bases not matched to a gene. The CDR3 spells CASEETGVDGYTF. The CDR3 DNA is TGTGCCAGTGAAGAGACAGGGGTCGATGGCTACACCTTC.

The CDR3 bases are TGTGCCATCAGTGCGGGGGTAGCGGGGAGCACAGATACGCAGTATTTT. Encoded protein: CAISAGVAGSTDTQYF. The V gene is TRBV10-3, the J gene TRBJ2-3; 8 bases map to TRBD2. The germline V gene has CDR1 ENHRY and CDR2 SYGVKD. The CDR3 has 16 amino acids. The J segment lost 0 bases and the V segment lost 4 bases, leaving 6 bases of the junction unmatched.

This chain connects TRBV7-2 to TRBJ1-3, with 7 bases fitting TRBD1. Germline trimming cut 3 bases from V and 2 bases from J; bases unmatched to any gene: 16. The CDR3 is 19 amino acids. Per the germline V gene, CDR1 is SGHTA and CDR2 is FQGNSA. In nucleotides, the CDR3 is TGTGCCAGCAGCTTGGCCAGGGACAGACCGAGCCGTGCTGGAAACACCATATATTTT. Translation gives CASSLARDRPSRAGNTIYF.

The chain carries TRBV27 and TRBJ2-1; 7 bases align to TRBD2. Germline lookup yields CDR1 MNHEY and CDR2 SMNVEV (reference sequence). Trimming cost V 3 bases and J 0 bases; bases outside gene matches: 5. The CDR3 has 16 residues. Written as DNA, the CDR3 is TGTGCCAGCAGTTTGGCCCTAGCGGCCTCCTACAATGAGCAGTTCTTC. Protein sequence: CASSLALAASYNEQFF.

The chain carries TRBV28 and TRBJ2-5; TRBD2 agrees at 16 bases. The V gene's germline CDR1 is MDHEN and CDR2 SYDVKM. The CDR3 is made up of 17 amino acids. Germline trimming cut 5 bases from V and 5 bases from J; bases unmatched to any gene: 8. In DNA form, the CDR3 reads TGTGCCAGCAGTCTCGGGACTAGCGGGAGGGGTGGGGAGACCCAGTACTTC. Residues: CASSLGTSGRGGETQYF.

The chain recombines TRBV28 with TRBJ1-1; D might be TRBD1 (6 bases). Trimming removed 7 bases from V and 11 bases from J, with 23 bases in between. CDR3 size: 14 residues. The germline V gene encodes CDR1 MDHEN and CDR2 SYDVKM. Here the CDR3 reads CASKSTWTEAGAFF. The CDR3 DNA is TGTGCCAGCAAAAGTACCTGGACAGAGGCAGGGGCTTTCTTT.

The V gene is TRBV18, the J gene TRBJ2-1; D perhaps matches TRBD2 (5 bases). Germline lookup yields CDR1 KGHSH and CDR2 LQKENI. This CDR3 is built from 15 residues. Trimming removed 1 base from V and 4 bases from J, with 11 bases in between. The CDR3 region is CASSPLQAEYNEQFF. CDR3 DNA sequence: TGTGCCAGCTCACCACTCCAAGCGGAGTACAATGAGCAGTTCTTC.

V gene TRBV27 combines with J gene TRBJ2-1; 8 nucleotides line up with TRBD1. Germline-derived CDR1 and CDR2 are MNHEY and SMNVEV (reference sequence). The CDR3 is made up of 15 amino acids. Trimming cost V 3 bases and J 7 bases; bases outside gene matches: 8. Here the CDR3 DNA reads TGTGCCAGCAGTTTGTTGGCAGGGGGCGGAAATGAGCAGTTCTTC. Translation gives CASSLLAGGGNEQFF.

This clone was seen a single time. For the CDR3, the DNA is TGCGCCAGCAGCTTGGGGGAACAGGCCAAGAACACTGAAGCTTTCTTT. Amino acids: CASSLGEQAKNTEAFF. The V gene is TRBV5-1, the J gene TRBJ1-1; D is possibly TRBD1 (5 bases). Trimming stripped 0 bases from V and 1 base from J, with 13 bases between. This CDR3 spans 16 amino acids. From germline, CDR1 is SGHRS and CDR2 YFSETQ. The whole variable domain, remainder taken from reference TRBV5-1 and TRBJ1-1, is KAGVTQTPRYLIKTRGQQVTLSCSPISGHRSVSWYQQTPGQGLQFLFEYFSETQRNKGNFPGRFSGRQFSNSRSEMNVSTLELGDSALYLCASSLGEQAKNTEAFFGQGTRLTVV.

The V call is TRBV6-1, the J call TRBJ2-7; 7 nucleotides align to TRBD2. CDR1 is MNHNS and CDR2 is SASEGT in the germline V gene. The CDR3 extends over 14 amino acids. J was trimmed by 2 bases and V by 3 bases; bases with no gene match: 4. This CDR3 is CASSDGGSPYEQYF. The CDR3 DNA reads TGTGCCAGCAGTGATGGCGGGAGTCCCTACGAGCAGTACTTC.

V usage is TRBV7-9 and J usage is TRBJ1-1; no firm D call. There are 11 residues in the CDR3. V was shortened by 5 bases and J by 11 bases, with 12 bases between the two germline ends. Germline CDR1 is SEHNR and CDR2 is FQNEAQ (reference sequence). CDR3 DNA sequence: TGTGCCAGCAGCGCCAACGCCGGGGCTTTCTTT. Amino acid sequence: CASSANAGAFF.

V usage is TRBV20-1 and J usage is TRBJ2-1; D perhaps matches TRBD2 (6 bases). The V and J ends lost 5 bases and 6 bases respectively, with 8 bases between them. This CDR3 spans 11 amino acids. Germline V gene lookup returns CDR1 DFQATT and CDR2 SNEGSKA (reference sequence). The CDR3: CSAGGSNEQFF. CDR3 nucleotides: TGCAGTGCTGGGGGGAGCAATGAGCAGTTCTTC.

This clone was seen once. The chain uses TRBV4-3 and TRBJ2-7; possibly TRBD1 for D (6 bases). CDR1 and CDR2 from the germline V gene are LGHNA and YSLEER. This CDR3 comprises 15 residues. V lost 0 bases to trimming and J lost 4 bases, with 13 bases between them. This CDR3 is CASSQDRQGLYEQYF. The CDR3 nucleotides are TGCGCCAGCAGCCAAGACCGGCAGGGGTTATACGAGCAGTACTTC.

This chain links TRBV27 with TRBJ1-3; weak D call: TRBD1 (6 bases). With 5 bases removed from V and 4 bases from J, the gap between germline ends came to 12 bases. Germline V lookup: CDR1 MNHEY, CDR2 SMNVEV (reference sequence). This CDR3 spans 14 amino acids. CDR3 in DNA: TGTGCCAGCAGTCTGGGGGCGCGGGGAAACACCATATATTTT. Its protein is CASSLGARGNTIYF.

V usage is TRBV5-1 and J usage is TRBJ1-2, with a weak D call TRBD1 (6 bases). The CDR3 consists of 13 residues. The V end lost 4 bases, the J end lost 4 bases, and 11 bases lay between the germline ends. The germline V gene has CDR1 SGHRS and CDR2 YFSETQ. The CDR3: CASSPDSTYGYTF. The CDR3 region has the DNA TGCGCCAGCAGCCCGGACAGTACCTATGGCTACACCTTC.

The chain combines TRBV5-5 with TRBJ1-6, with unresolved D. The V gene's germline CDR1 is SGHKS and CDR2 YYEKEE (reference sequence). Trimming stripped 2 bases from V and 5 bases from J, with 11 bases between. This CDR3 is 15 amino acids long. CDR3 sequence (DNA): TGTGCCAGCAGCTTCCTGACGGGGAATAATTCACCCCTCCACTTT. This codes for CASSFLTGNNSPLHF.

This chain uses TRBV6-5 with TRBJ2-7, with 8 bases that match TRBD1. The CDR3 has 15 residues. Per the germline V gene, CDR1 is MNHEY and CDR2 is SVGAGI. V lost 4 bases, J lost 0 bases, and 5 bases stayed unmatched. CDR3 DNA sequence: TGTGCCAGCAGTTGGATACAGGGGGGCTCCTACGAGCAGTACTTC. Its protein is CASSWIQGGSYEQYF.

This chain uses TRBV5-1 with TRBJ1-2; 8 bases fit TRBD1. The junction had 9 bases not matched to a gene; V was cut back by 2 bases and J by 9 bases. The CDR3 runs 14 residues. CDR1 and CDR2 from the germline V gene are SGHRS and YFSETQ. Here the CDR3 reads CASSFSTGELRYTF. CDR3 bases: TGCGCCAGCAGCTTTTCGACAGGGGAACTTCGCTACACCTTC.

Written as DNA, the CDR3 is TGTGCCAGCAGTTATACGGTGAACACTGAAGCTTTCTTT. It codes for CASSYTVNTEAFF. The gene calls are TRBV11-2 and TRBJ1-1, with D unresolved. CDR3 length equals 13 residues. Germline loops: CDR1 SGHAT, CDR2 FQNNGV. Trimming took 6 bases from V and 0 from J, leaving 8 bases between them.

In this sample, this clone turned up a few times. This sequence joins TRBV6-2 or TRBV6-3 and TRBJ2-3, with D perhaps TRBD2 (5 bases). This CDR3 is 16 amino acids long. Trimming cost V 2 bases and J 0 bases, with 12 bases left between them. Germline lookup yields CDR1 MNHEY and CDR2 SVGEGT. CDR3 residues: CASSYGRTPSTDTQYF. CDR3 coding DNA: TGTGCCAGCAGTTACGGGCGGACTCCTAGCACAGATACGCAGTATTTT.